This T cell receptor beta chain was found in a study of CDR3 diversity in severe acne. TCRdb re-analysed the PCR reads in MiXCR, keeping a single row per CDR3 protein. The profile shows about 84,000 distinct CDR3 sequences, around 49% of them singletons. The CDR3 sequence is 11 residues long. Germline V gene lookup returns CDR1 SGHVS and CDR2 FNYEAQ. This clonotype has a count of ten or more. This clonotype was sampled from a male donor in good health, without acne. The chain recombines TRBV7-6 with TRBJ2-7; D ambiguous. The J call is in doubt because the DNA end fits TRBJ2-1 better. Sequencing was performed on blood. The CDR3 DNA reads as TGTGCCAGCAGCTTAGGCAATGAGCAGTTCTTC. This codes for CASSLGNEQFF.